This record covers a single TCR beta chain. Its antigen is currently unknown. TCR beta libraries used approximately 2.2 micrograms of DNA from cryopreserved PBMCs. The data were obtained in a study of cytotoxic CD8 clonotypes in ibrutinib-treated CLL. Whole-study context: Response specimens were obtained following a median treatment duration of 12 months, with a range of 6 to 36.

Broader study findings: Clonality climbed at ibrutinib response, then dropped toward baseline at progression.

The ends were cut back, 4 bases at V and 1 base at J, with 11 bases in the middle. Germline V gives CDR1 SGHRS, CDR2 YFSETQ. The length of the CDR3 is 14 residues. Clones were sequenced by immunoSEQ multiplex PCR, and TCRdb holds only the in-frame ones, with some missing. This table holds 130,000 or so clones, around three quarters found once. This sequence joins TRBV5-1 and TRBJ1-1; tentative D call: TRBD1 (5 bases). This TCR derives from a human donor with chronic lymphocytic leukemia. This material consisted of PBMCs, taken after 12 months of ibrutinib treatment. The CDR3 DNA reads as TGCGCCAGCAGCCCGGGACGGAGGAACACTGAAGCTTTCTTT. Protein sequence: CASSPGRRNTEAFF.